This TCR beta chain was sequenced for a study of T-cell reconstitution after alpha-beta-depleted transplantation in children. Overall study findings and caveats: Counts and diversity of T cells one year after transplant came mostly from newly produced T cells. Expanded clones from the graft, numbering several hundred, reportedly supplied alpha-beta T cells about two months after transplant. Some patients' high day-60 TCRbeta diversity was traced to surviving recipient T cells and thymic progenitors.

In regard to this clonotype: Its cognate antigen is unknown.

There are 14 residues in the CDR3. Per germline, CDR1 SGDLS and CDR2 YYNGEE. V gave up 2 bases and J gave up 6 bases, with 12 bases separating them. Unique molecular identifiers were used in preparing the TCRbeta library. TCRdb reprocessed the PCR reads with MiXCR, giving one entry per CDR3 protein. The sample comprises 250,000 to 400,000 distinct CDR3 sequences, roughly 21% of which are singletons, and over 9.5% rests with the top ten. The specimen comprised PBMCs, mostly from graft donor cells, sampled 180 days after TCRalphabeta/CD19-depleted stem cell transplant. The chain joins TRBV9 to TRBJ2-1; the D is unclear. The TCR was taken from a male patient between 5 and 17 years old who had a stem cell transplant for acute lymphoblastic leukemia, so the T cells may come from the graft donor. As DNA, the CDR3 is TGTGCCAGCAGCGTGGTAATAGGGCTCAATGAGCAGTTCTTC. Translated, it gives CASSVVIGLNEQFF.